This T cell receptor (beta chain) was recovered during a study of cytomegalovirus exposure and HLA in healthy donors. Both 60 Vbeta primers and 13 Jbeta primers went into the PCR. Only in-frame clones appear in the TCRdb table, and some are missing; sequencing was by immunoSEQ multiplex PCR. The data contain 150,000 to 200,000 clones, approximately 70% of them seen just once; the ten biggest clones take up 6% to 7.5%. Per the germline V gene, CDR1 is SGHDT and CDR2 is YYEEEE. The CDR3 consists of 16 residues. Trimming took off 4 bases at V and 0 bases at J, with 14 bases between the two ends. Healthy individuals who donated bone marrow served as the donors.

The sequenced sample consisted of PBMCs. J is TRBJ1-3 and V is TRBV5-6; D perhaps matches TRBD1 (5 bases). The TCR originated in a man aged 35-49 years in good health and CMV-seropositive. This chain's CDR3 is CASSLDRQSSGNTIYF. The CDR3 DNA sequence: TGTGCCAGCAGCCTAGATAGACAGAGCTCTGGAAACACCATATATTTT.